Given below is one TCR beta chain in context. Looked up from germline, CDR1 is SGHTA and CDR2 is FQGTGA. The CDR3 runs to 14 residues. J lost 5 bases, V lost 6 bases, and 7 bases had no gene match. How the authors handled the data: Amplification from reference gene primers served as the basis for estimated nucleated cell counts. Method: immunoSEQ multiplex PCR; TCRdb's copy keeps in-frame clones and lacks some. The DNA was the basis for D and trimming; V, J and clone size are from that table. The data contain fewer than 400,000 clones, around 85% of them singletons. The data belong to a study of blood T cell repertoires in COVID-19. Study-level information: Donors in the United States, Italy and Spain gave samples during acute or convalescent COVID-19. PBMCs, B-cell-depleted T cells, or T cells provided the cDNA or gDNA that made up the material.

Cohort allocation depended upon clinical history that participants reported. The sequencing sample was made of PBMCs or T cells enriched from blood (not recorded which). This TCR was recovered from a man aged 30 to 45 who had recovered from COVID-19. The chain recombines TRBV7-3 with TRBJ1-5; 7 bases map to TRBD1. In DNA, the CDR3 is TGTGCCAGCAGGTCAGACAGGGTTGATCAGCCCCAGCATTTT. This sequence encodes CASRSDRVDQPQHF.